The present T cell receptor (beta chain) was sequenced within a study of blood T cell repertoires in COVID-19. Overall study context: The United States, Italy and Spain supplied acute and convalescent COVID-19 samples. Sample material is recorded as cDNA or gDNA derived from T cells, B-cell-depleted T cells, or PBMCs.

Generated by immunoSEQ multiplex PCR, the TCRdb table keeps only in-frame clones and is missing some. The sample holds about 200,000 clones, around nine tenths seen once. V dropped 0 bases and J dropped 3 bases, with 5 bases sitting between them. In germline, CDR1 is GTSNPN, CDR2 SVGIG (reference sequence). CDR3 length: 12 amino acids. This TCR came from a man aged 18-30 years with active or convalescent COVID-19. The chain recombines TRBV30 with TRBJ1-2, with a possible D match to TRBD1 (5 bases). The sample was peripheral blood. In DNA, the CDR3 is TGTGCCTGGAGTGTACAGGACTATGGCTACACCTTC. It yields the protein CAWSVQDYGYTF.